The 10 T cell receptor beta chains in this list originate from one sample, sequenced in a study of CD8+CD57+ T cells in acquired aplastic anemia. Both TCR beta VDJ combination and CDR3 sequence profiling were carried out. Genomic DNA was the template for this profiling. TCRdb fed the reads into MiXCR, producing one record per CDR3 protein. The sample includes 150,000 to 180,000 distinct CDR3 sequences, about 48% seen only once; the top ten take 10% to 15%. By flow cytometry, patients selected for sequencing had shown an expansion of CD8+CD57+ cells. Material: sorted CD4+, CD8+, or CD8+CD57+ T cells (not recorded which) from PBMCs. The receptors come from a human donor with aplastic anemia.

The chain links TRBV15 to TRBJ2-7; 11 bases fit TRBD2. The CDR3 consists of 14 residues. Germline CDR1 reads LNHNV; CDR2 reads YYDKDF (reference sequence). J gave up 5 bases and V 1 base, and 1 base lay outside the gene matches. CDR3 DNA: TGTGCCACCAGCAGAGTTAGCGGGGGGGACGAGCAGTACTTC. Translating gives CATSRVSGGDEQYF.

V is TRBV19 and J is TRBJ1-6, with D possibly being TRBD1 (6 bases). The germline CDR1 and CDR2 sequences are LNHDA and SQIVND (reference sequence). V was shortened by 2 bases and J by 8 bases, with 13 bases between the two germline ends. This CDR3 contains 15 residues. CDR3 coding DNA: TGTGCCAGTAGTATACCGGGGGGCCGGGATTCACCCCTCCACTTT. Protein: CASSIPGGRDSPLHF.

J is TRBJ1-1 and V is TRBV19; possible D gene TRBD1, 5 bases. CDR1 and CDR2 from the germline V gene are LNHDA and SQIVND (reference sequence). V shed 5 bases and J shed 8 bases, with 12 bases lying between them. This CDR3 is built from 12 residues. The CDR3 DNA reads TGTGCCAGTAGTCCCCTCGGGGCAGAAGCTTTCTTT. Its translation is CASSPLGAEAFF.

This chain connects TRBV7-6 to TRBJ1-1; D call uncertain. Per the germline V gene, CDR1 is SGHVS and CDR2 is FNYEAQ. Trimming shortened V by 0 bases and J by 5 bases, and 7 bases separated the two germline ends. This CDR3 is built from 13 residues. CDR3 sequence reads: CASSLADRTEAFF. CDR3 sequence (DNA): TGTGCCAGCAGCTTAGCCGACCGGACTGAAGCTTTCTTT.

The V call is TRBV20-1, the J call TRBJ2-7, with D unclear. Between the trimmed V and J ends, which lost 2 bases and 0 bases, there was a span of 11 bases. The CDR3 consists of 14 residues. Germline V CDR1 and CDR2: DFQATT, SNEGSKA (reference sequence). Here the CDR3 DNA reads TGCAGTGCTAGATTTAACGGAGACTCCTACGAGCAGTACTTC. This encodes CSARFNGDSYEQYF.

The CDR3 protein is CSARAGARGYEQYF. Written as DNA, the CDR3 is TGCAGTGCTAGAGCCGGGGCGCGAGGCTACGAGCAGTACTTC. V is TRBV20-1 and J is TRBJ2-7; perhaps D is TRBD1 or TRBD2 (5 bases each). The length of the CDR3 is 14 residues. Germline V gives CDR1 DFQATT, CDR2 SNEGSKA (reference sequence). Between the trimmed V and J ends, which lost 1 base and 3 bases, there was a span of 13 bases.

CDR3 in amino acids: CASGLAPHSRYGYTF. The CDR3 region has the DNA TGTGCTAGTGGTTTGGCTCCCCACTCCCGATATGGCTACACCTTC. The genes are TRBV12-5 and TRBJ1-2; D gene ambiguous. Trimming removed 1 base at V and 5 bases at J, with 14 bases between. The CDR3 loop spans 15 amino acids. Looked up from germline, CDR1 is LGHNT and CDR2 is FRNRAP.

The V and J genes are TRBV6-1 and TRBJ1-4, with D possibly TRBD1 on 5 matching bases. With 2 bases removed from V and 3 bases from J, the gap between germline ends came to 19 bases. Per germline, CDR1 MNHNS and CDR2 SASEGT. This CDR3 has 18 amino acids. CDR3: CASSELSWGGGANEKLFF. The CDR3 DNA is TGTGCCAGCAGTGAATTATCGTGGGGCGGGGGGGCTAATGAAAAACTGTTTTTT.

The rearrangement links TRBV10-3 to TRBJ2-7, with 7 bases that match TRBD2. The ends lost 2 bases at V and 3 bases at J; junction bases unmatched: 13. Germline V gene lookup returns CDR1 ENHRY and CDR2 SYGVKD. The CDR3 has 17 amino acids. CDR3 coding DNA: TGTGCCATCAGTGAGGGCGGCAGCGGGGAACGGGGCTACGAGCAGTACGTC. Its translation: CAISEGGSGERGYEQYV.

This clonotype was recorded once. V gene TRBV7-6 combines with J gene TRBJ1-1; TRBD1 is a possible D gene (6 bases). The V end was cut by 5 bases, the J end by 1 base, with 17 bases between. The CDR3 is made up of 16 amino acids. The germline CDR1 and CDR2 sequences are SGHVS and FNYEAQ. The CDR3 sequence: CASSQQQGLGNTEAFF. In nucleotides, the CDR3 is TGTGCCAGCAGCCAACAACAGGGTTTGGGGAACACTGAAGCTTTCTTT.